This paragraph reports one T cell receptor (beta chain). CDR1 is SGHTA and CDR2 is FQGNSA in the germline V gene. The length of the CDR3 is 14 residues. Trimming removed 5 bases from V and 4 bases from J; junction bases left unmatched: 6. The source of the sample is a study of cytomegalovirus exposure and HLA in healthy donors. 13 Jbeta primers and 60 Vbeta primers were used for the PCR. Sequencing used immunoSEQ multiplex PCR; TCRdb keeps in-frame clones, though not all of them. The data contain about 190,000 clones, about four fifths of them singletons. The rearrangement joins TRBV7-2 to TRBJ2-3; 7 nucleotides match TRBD2. This TCR came from a woman between 45 and 65 years old in good health and CMV-seropositive. The sequenced material came from PBMCs. This CDR3 is CASSPWTRSDTQYF. CDR3 coding DNA: TGTGCCAGCAGCCCCTGGACTAGGTCAGATACGCAGTATTTT.